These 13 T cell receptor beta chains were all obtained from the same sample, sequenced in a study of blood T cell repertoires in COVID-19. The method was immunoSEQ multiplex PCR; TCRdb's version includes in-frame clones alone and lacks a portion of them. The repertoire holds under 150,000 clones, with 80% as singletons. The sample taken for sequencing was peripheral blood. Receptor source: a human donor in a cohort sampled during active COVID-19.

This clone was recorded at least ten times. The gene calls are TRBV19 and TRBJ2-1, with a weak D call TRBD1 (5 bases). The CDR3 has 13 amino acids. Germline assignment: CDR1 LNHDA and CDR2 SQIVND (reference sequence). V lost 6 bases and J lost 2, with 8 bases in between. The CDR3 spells CASSRATYNEQFF. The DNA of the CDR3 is TGTGCCAGTAGCAGGGCTACCTACAATGAGCAGTTCTTC.

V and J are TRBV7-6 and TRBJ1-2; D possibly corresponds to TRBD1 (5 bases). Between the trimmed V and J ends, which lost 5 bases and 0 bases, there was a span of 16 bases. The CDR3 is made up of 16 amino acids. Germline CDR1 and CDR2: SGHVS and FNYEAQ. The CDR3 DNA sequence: TGTGCCAGCAGCCCGGCCCCCCGGGGGGCTAACTATGGCTACACCTTC. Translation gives CASSPAPRGANYGYTF.

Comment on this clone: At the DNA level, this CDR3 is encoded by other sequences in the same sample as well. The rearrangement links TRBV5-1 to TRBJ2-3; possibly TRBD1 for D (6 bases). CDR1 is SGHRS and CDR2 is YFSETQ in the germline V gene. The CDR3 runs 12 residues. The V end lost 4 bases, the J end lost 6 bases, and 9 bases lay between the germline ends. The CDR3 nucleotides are TGCGCCAGCAGCCCCACAGGGGATACGCAGTATTTT. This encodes CASSPTGDTQYF.

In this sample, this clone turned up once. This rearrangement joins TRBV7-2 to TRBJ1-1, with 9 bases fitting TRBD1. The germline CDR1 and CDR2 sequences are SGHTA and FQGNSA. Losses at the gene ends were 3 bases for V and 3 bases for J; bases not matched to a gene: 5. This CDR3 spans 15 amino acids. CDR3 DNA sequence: TGTGCCAGCAGCTTTCAGACAGGGGGGGACACTGAAGCTTTCTTT. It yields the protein CASSFQTGGDTEAFF. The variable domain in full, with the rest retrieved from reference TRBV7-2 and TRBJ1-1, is GAGVSQSPSNKVTEKGKDVELRCDPISGHTALYWYRQSLGQGLEFLIYFQGNSAPDKSGLPSDRFSAERTGGSVSTLTIQRTQQEDSAVYLCASSFQTGGDTEAFFGQGTRLTVV.

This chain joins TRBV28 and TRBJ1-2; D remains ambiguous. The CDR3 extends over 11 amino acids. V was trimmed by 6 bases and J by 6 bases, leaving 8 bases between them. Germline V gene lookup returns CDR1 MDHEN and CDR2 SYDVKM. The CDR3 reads CASSYGDGYTF. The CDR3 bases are TGTGCCAGCAGCTACGGAGATGGCTACACCTTC.

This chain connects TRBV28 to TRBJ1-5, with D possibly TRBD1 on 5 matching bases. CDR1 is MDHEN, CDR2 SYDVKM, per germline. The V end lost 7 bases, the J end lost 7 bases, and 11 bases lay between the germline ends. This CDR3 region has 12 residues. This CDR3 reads CASIGAKQPQHF. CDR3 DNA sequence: TGTGCCAGCATAGGGGCGAAACAGCCCCAGCATTTT.

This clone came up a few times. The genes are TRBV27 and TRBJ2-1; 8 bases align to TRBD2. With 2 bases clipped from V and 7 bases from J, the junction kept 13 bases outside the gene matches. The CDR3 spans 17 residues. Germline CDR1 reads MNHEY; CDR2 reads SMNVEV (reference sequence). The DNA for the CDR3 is TGTGCCAGCAGTTTAGGGGCTAGCGGGTGGGGGCGAAATGAGCAGTTCTTC. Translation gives CASSLGASGWGRNEQFF.

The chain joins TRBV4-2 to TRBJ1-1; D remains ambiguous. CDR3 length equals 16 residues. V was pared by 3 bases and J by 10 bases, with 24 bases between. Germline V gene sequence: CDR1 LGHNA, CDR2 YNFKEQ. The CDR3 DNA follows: TGTGCCAGCAGCCAGCACGCGTCCTCTTCAAATTCCGGAGCTTTCTTT. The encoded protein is CASSQHASSSNSGAFF.

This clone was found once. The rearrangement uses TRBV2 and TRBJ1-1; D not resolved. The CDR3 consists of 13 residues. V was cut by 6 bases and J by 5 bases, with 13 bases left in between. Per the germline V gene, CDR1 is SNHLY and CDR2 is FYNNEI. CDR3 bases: TGTGCCAGCAGAGAAACCCGAGAAACTGAAGCTTTCTTT. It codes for CASRETRETEAFF.

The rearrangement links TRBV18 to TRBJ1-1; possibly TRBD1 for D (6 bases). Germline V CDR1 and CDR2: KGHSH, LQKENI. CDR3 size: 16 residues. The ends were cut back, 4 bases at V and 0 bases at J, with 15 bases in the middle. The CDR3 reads CASSLGQGSMNTEAFF. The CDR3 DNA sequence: TGTGCCAGCTCACTGGGGCAGGGGAGCATGAACACTGAAGCTTTCTTT.

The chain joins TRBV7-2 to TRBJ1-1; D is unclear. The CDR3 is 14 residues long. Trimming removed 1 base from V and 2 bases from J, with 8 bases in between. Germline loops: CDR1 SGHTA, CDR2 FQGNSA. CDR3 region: CASSLVTGNTEAFF. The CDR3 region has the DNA TGTGCCAGCAGCTTAGTTACGGGTAACACTGAAGCTTTCTTT.

The CDR3 region has the DNA TGTGCCAGCAGTCTAGACGGCGGCACAGATACGCAGTATTTT. Translated, it gives CASSLDGGTDTQYF. The gene calls are TRBV27 and TRBJ2-3; D not certain. CDR1 is MNHEY, CDR2 SMNVEV, per germline (reference sequence). This CDR3 contains 14 residues. V was pared by 5 bases and J by 1 base, with 10 bases between.

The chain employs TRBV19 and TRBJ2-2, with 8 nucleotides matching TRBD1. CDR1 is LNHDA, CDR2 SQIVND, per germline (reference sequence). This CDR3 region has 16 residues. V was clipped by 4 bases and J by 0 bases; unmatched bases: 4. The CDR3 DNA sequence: TGTGCCAGTAGTACAGGGGGCCTTCCGAACACCGGGGAGCTGTTTTTT. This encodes CASSTGGLPNTGELFF.